The 5 T cell receptor beta chains below come from one sample, sequenced in a study of blood T cell repertoires in COVID-19. Clones were sequenced by immunoSEQ multiplex PCR, and TCRdb holds only the in-frame ones, with some missing. The table includes approximately 140,000 clones, 85% to 90% detected once. Sequencing was done on a sample of peripheral blood. The receptors were sampled from a man between 70 and 80 years old with active COVID-19.

The V and J genes are TRBV7-2 and TRBJ2-3; 8 bases match TRBD2. Germline V lookup: CDR1 SGHTA, CDR2 FQGNSA. V lost 2 bases and J lost 0; bases outside the gene matches: 10. This CDR3 region has 18 residues. CDR3 nucleotides: TGTGCCAGCAGCTTACGGGGAGCGGGAGAAAAAAGCACAGATACGCAGTATTTT. It yields the protein CASSLRGAGEKSTDTQYF.

V is TRBV12-3 or TRBV12-4 and J is TRBJ1-1; 10 positions match TRBD1. The CDR3 extends over 13 amino acids. V shed 6 bases and J 8 bases; nucleotides not matched to a gene: 6. CDR3 nucleotide sequence: TGTGCCAGCAGCCAAGACAGGGGGCGAGAAGCTTTCTTT. Its translation is CASSQDRGREAFF.

The chain is built from TRBV2 and TRBJ2-7, with 8 bases matching TRBD1. V lost 6 bases to trimming and J lost 3 bases; unmatched junction nucleotides: 13. The CDR3 has 16 amino acids. Germline CDR1 SNHLY, CDR2 FYNNEI. The CDR3 reads CASRDLDPGQVYEQYF. The CDR3 DNA reads TGTGCCAGCAGGGATTTAGACCCGGGACAGGTCTACGAGCAGTACTTC.

J is TRBJ1-1 and V is TRBV9, with 7 nucleotides matching TRBD1. CDR3 size: 13 residues. Germline-derived CDR1 and CDR2 are SGDLS and YYNGEE. The V segment lost 0 bases and the J segment 6 bases; nucleotides outside the gene matches: 2. The CDR3 region is CASSVGQGAEAFF. For the CDR3, the DNA is TGTGCCAGCAGCGTAGGTCAGGGGGCTGAAGCTTTCTTT.

The chain links TRBV30 to TRBJ1-1; TRBD1 matches at 8 bases. V lost 0 bases, J lost 3 bases, and 12 bases stayed unmatched. The CDR3 length is 17 residues. Germline CDR1 reads GTSNPN; CDR2 reads SVGIG (reference sequence). Here the CDR3 reads CAWSVLRQGIGYTEAFF. In DNA, the CDR3 is TGTGCCTGGAGTGTTCTGAGACAGGGGATCGGGTACACTGAAGCTTTCTTT.